This TCR beta chain was obtained from a study of blood T cell repertoires in COVID-19 (TCRdb year 2020). Broadly, across the study: Samples covering the acute and convalescent phases of COVID-19 were provided by collaborators in the United States, Italy and Spain. The prospective study material was composed of cDNA or gDNA derived from T cells, B-cell-depleted T cells, or PBMCs. Subjects who had been exposed to COVID-19, were actively infected with it, or had recovered from it provided the deeply sampled blood TCRbeta repertoires that made up the dataset. The repertoires were released in a freely available public database intended as a resource for research on the immune response to SARS-CoV-2. The samples were drawn from the first 160 participants of the ongoing ImmuneRACE study and from some 1,300 subjects provided by 6 global collaborators. Nearly every sample came with metadata listing a de-identified subject ID, COVID-19 status, age in years and sex. HLA class I and class II types, where available, came from metadata supplied by the sample provider rather than from assay-based typing.

TCRbeta CDR3 regions were amplified from genomic DNA using the immunoSEQ Assay, a bias-controlled multiplex PCR. On the study's bioinformatics: The number of nucleated cells in each sample was estimated by amplification of reference gene primers within the assay. Sequence reads were collapsed and filtered to measure the absolute abundance of every unique TCRbeta CDR3 rearrangement. For each sample, productive Simpson clonality was calculated as the square root of Simpson's diversity index across productive rearrangements. This is the immuneACCESS table as TCRdb keeps it, with only in-frame sequences that have V and J called. A part of the clones is gone; compared with another copy, unresolved V genes explain less than half, and the rest is unexplained. V, J and clone size derive from that table, while D and trimming were established from the DNA sequence. The sample table holds 150,000 or so clones, of which about 80% were seen once. The top ten clonotypes cover roughly 3% of the sample.

Results and caveats for the whole study, not just this receptor: Clinical and demographic metadata were provided uncurated, with the amount varying by source and participant.

Points on this clone: Its antigen remains undetermined. Qualities for individual bases were not recorded, and no much larger clone is one base off.

Each collaborating institution followed its own protocols to collect whole blood in K2EDTA tubes. For TCRbeta analysis, collaborator samples were shipped as frozen whole blood, as isolated PBMCs, or as DNA extracted from either sample type. In the germline V gene, CDR1 corresponds to MNHEY and CDR2 to SVGAGI. Relative to germline, V is 0 bases shorter and J is 1 base shorter, with 9 bases between their ends. The CDR3 has 15 amino acids, counting the end cysteine and phenylalanine. Only the CDR3 DNA is retained, 45 bases long and in frame from the first base. Sequences were obtained from peripheral blood. This sequence uses TRBV6-5 and TRBJ1-1, with the identity of the D gene unclear. The sequence came from a woman over 75 with acute or convalescent COVID-19. The CDR3 is CASSYSRRGNTEAFF. Read as DNA, the sequence is TGTGCCAGCAGTTACTCGAGGCGGGGGAACACTGAAGCTTTCTTT.